A single sample is the source of the 16 T cell receptor beta chains below, sequenced in a study of blood T cell repertoires in COVID-19. TCRdb keeps only in-frame clones here, not all; method: immunoSEQ multiplex PCR. The table lists about 370,000 clones, approximately 90% of them singletons, with about 1% in the top ten. The sample comprised PBMCs or T cells enriched from blood (not recorded which). All receptors come from a young man who had recovered from COVID-19.

CDR3 in amino acids: CASSTGTRRYEQYF. DNA of the CDR3: TGTGCCAGCAGTACCGGGACTAGGAGATACGAGCAGTACTTC. This chain joins TRBV2 and TRBJ2-7; 8 bases are a match to TRBD2. V was pared by 5 bases and J by 4 bases, with 7 bases of the junction left unmatched. This CDR3 comprises 14 residues. CDR1 is SNHLY and CDR2 is FYNNEI in the germline V gene.

This clone is a singleton in its sample. The chain recombines TRBV20-1 with TRBJ1-2; TRBD1 matches 7 bases. CDR1 is DFQATT, CDR2 SNEGSKA, per germline (reference sequence). The CDR3 is made up of 13 amino acids. The junction had 4 bases not matched to a gene; V was cut back by 3 bases and J by 3 bases. This chain's CDR3 is CSASAGGHYGYTF. For the CDR3, the DNA is TGCAGTGCTAGTGCAGGGGGACACTATGGCTACACCTTC.

V is TRBV28 and J is TRBJ1-5; a possible D gene is TRBD1 (5 bases). Germline CDR1 reads MDHEN; CDR2 reads SYDVKM. With 8 bases removed from V and 4 bases from J, the gap between germline ends came to 9 bases. The CDR3 is 12 residues long. This CDR3 reads CASLQGNQPQHF. The CDR3 DNA follows: TGTGCCAGCCTCCAGGGAAATCAGCCCCAGCATTTT. Full variable domain (rest looked up from reference TRBV28 and TRBJ1-5): DVKVTQSSRYLVKRTGEKVFLECVQDMDHENMFWYRQDPGLGLRLIYFSYDVKMKEKGDIPEGYSVSREKKERFSLILESASTNQTSMYLCASLQGNQPQHFGDGTRLSIL.

The V gene is TRBV11-2, the J gene TRBJ1-2; no definite D call. Trimming took 5 bases from V and 5 from J, leaving 15 bases between them. Germline-derived CDR1 and CDR2 are SGHAT and FQNNGV. The CDR3 is made up of 14 amino acids. The CDR3 protein is CASSPGQLNYGYTF. DNA of the CDR3: TGTGCCAGCAGCCCAGGCCAGCTTAATTATGGCTACACCTTC.

V usage is TRBV11-2 and J usage is TRBJ1-6; weak D call: TRBD1 (6 bases). V was cut by 0 bases and J by 6 bases, with 12 bases left in between. The germline gives CDR1 SGHAT, CDR2 FQNNGV. The CDR3 totals 16 residues. CDR3 DNA: TGTGCCAGCAGCTTAGAGGGTGGGGGGGCTAATTCACCCCTCCACTTT. Protein sequence: CASSLEGGGANSPLHF.

This chain links TRBV7-9 with TRBJ2-5, with D maybe TRBD1 (6 bases). Deletions cut 10 bases from V and 1 base from J, with 13 bases between. The CDR3 consists of 13 residues. CDR1 is SEHNR and CDR2 is FQNEAQ in the germline V gene (reference sequence). The CDR3 here is CAIQGHFQETQYF. In DNA, the CDR3 is TGTGCCATTCAGGGACACTTCCAAGAGACCCAGTACTTC. Full variable domain (rest looked up from reference TRBV7-9 and TRBJ2-5): DTGVSQNPRHKITKRGQNVTFRCDPISEHNRLYWYRQTLGQGPEFLTYFQNEAQLEKSRLLSDRFSAERPKGSFSTLEIQRTEQGDSAMYLCAIQGHFQETQYFGPGTRLLVL.

The rearrangement joins TRBV19 to TRBJ1-1, with D unclear. V shed 8 bases and J shed 2 bases, with 18 bases lying between them. Germline CDR1 and CDR2: LNHDA and SQIVND (reference sequence). The CDR3 loop spans 15 amino acids. The CDR3 here is CASSEVSGYNTEAFF. CDR3 nucleotide sequence: TGTGCCAGTTCGGAGGTTTCGGGTTATAACACTGAAGCTTTCTTT.

V and J are TRBV30 and TRBJ1-5; weak D call: TRBD1 (6 bases). Germline V gene lookup returns CDR1 GTSNPN and CDR2 SVGIG (reference sequence). V was pared by 3 bases and J by 4 bases, with 13 bases between. CDR3 length equals 14 residues. The CDR3 is CAWSQGRGNQPQHF. CDR3 DNA: TGTGCCTGGAGCCAGGGGCGCGGGAATCAGCCCCAGCATTTT.

The chain uses TRBV4-1 and TRBJ2-5, with a weak D call TRBD2 (6 bases). This CDR3 region has 17 residues. Germline V gene lookup returns CDR1 MGHRA and CDR2 YSYEKL. Deletions cut 1 base from V and 2 bases from J, with 17 bases between. The CDR3 DNA reads TGCGCCAGCAGCCAAGTAGAGGCCGGAGGGGTTCAAGAGACCCAGTACTTC. Its translation: CASSQVEAGGVQETQYF.

The chain couples TRBV28 to TRBJ1-1; 7 bases line up with TRBD1. CDR3 length: 15 residues. V dropped 6 bases and J dropped 4; count of bases not matched to a gene: 11. The germline CDR1 and CDR2 sequences are MDHEN and SYDVKM. The CDR3 here is CASRGYLSGGTEAFF. CDR3 DNA sequence: TGTGCCAGCAGAGGCTATTTGTCAGGGGGCACTGAAGCTTTCTTT.

This rearrangement joins TRBV20-1 to TRBJ1-6, with D perhaps TRBD1 (5 bases). V lost 6 bases, J lost 12 bases, and 12 bases lay in between. The CDR3 extends over 11 amino acids. Per germline, CDR1 DFQATT and CDR2 SNEGSKA (reference sequence). CDR3 nucleotides: TGCAGTGCCCGGGGCGGGGGACCCCTCCACTTT. The encoded protein is CSARGGGPLHF.

The genes are TRBV7-3 and TRBJ2-1; TRBD2 matches 9 bases. V lost 1 base and J lost 9; bases outside the gene matches: 7. CDR3 length: 15 residues. Germline values: CDR1 SGHTA, CDR2 FQGTGA. CDR3: CASSLNQREAGEQFF. The CDR3 DNA sequence: TGTGCCAGCAGCTTAAACCAGCGGGAGGCTGGTGAGCAGTTCTTC.

The CDR3 region is CASSVDNQETQYF. CDR3 coding DNA: TGTGCCAGCAGCGTCGACAACCAAGAGACCCAGTACTTC. This chain joins TRBV9 and TRBJ2-5; D is undetermined. V was pared by 2 bases and J by 0 bases, with 5 bases between. Germline CDR1 is SGDLS and CDR2 is YYNGEE. This CDR3 is 13 amino acids long.

V and J are TRBV13 and TRBJ1-2; 7 nucleotides align to TRBD1. Germline CDR1 is PRHDT and CDR2 is FYEKMQ (reference sequence). With 6 bases clipped from V and 2 bases from J, the junction kept 9 bases outside the gene matches. This CDR3 comprises 15 residues. The CDR3 loop reads CASSQAGTENYGYTF. The CDR3 nucleotides read TGTGCCAGCAGTCAAGCCGGGACAGAGAACTATGGCTACACCTTC.

The rearrangement links TRBV4-1 to TRBJ2-3; 11 bases agree with TRBD1. The V gene's germline CDR1 is MGHRA and CDR2 YSYEKL. Losses at the gene ends were 5 bases for V and 8 bases for J; bases not matched to a gene: 9. This CDR3 has 15 amino acids. The CDR3 DNA follows: TGCGCCAGCAGCGGACAGGGGGCGCATACGGGTACGCAGTATTTT. This translates into CASSGQGAHTGTQYF.

This chain connects TRBV5-5 to TRBJ1-2; D gene unclear. From germline, CDR1 is SGHKS and CDR2 YYEKEE (reference sequence). The CDR3 totals 12 residues. V shed 4 bases and J shed 4 bases, with 8 bases lying between them. The CDR3: CASSPLSYGYTF. In nucleotides, the CDR3 is TGTGCCAGCAGCCCGTTGTCCTATGGCTACACCTTC.